This TCR beta chain was sequenced for a study of cytomegalovirus exposure and HLA in healthy donors (dated by TCRdb to 2017 to 2019). Regarding the research as a whole: A later analysis indicated that the 90 to 150 validation repertoires were generated on the platform also employed for the 666 repertoires of the first cohort. Besides the first cohort of approximately 670 subjects, a separate validation cohort made up of 95 to 150 different subjects was used. High-throughput TCR immunosequencing, statistical association of individual TCRs with disease status, and machine learning were combined to predict cytomegalovirus infection status. The aim of the study was to test whether cataloging public T cell receptors could identify signatures of past pathogen exposure.

Library method: the immunoSEQ multiplex PCR assay. The source study handled its data this way. A statistical classification framework was built for diagnosing cytomegalovirus status from the catalog of TCR beta chain sequences. TCRdb obtained this table from immuneACCESS and retained in-frame rearrangements with V and J assigned. These tables miss some clones; where compared with another copy, unresolved V genes account for less than half of the shortfall, and the remainder is unexplained. The V and J calls and clone size come from that table; D and trimming were worked out from the DNA. This sample lists 90,000 to 100,000 clones; roughly 92% were detected once. The ten most abundant clones make up approximately 1.1% of the sample. Turning to this clone: The clone's antigen remains unknown. One base away there is no much larger clone; base qualities are not given.

What the study reported, not specific to this receptor: In the study, around 150 TCR beta chains were listed as associated with cytomegalovirus. According to the authors, the approach could potentially be generalized to other disease states and immunological phenotypes. The classifier was reported to diagnose cytomegalovirus status with high specificity and sensitivity in both the original cohort and the validation cohort. A later analysis had no HLA typing for the validation cohort, so co-occurrence there was scored across all 120 or so repertoires. In a later analysis, TCRs clustered in the first cohort were found to also tend to co-occur in the roughly 120 validation repertoires, with approximately 94% of cluster scores above 0. Three of the identified cytomegalovirus-associated TCR beta chains were confirmed in vitro to be specific for cytomegalovirus antigens. Most TCR sequences were observed very rarely across donors, whereas some public TCRs were present in many individuals.

The donors belonged to the validation cohort of roughly 120 subjects, which was separate from the approximately 680-subject first cohort. Sequencing was carried out using PBMCs. The TCR was taken from a woman aged 25 to 39 in good health and CMV-seropositive.

The CDR3 has the sequence CASRRPSYNEQFF. The nucleotide sequence reads TGTGCCAGCAGGAGGCCATCCTACAATGAGCAGTTCTTC. This sequence uses TRBV27 and TRBJ2-1; the D gene lacks a confident call. V and J are truncated by 6 bases and 1 base respectively, leaving an intervening sequence of 7 bases. Measured from the cysteine to the phenylalanine, the CDR3 is 13 residues long. Only the CDR3 part of the read is kept: 39 bases, read in frame from the first base. From a lookup of the germline V gene (reference sequence), CDR1 and CDR2 are MNHEY and SMNVEV.